This T cell receptor beta chain is drawn from a study of blood T cell repertoires in COVID-19. Authors' data handling: The authors estimated nucleated cell counts from reference gene primer amplification. Method: immunoSEQ multiplex PCR; TCRdb's copy keeps in-frame clones and lacks some. The V and J calls and clone size are taken from that table; D and trimming were inferred from the DNA. The sample lists about 52,000 clones; 86% were seen once. The V and J ends lost 0 bases and 5 bases respectively, with 11 bases between them. CDR3 length: 14 amino acids. CDR1 is SGDLS and CDR2 is YYNGEE in the germline V gene.

The source material was peripheral blood. V and J are TRBV9 and TRBJ2-5, with unresolved D. The clonotype comes from a woman of 80 years or more with acute or convalescent COVID-19. DNA for the CDR3: TGTGCCAGCAGCGTAGCTACTTGGTCGGAGACCCAGTACTTC. Its translation: CASSVATWSETQYF.